These 23 T cell receptor beta chains were all obtained from the same sample, sequenced in a study of beta chain features in type 1 diabetes. The study's findings and limits: Significant though moderate, a shortening of TCRB CDR3s appeared in all four CD4+ subsets of Type 1 diabetes patients.

These receptors' targets are unknown. Expressed TCRB transcripts were sequenced because the isolated RNA had all been reverse transcribed beforehand. Only in-frame clones appear in the TCRdb table, and some are missing; sequencing was by immunoSEQ multiplex PCR. Of 300,000 to 400,000 clones listed, roughly 13% are singletons. Sequencing used naive CD4+ T cells from blood. The receptors shown here come from a woman aged 18-30 years with type 1 diabetes.

The rearrangement links TRBV6-6 to TRBJ2-7; 8 bases map to TRBD1. The CDR3 runs 15 residues. Germline V gives CDR1 MNHNY, CDR2 SVGAGI (reference sequence). V shed 6 bases, J shed 6 bases, and the junction held 13 bases outside the gene matches. The CDR3 DNA follows: TGTGCCAGCAGATATGGGAGACAGGGGTCCGTCGAGCAGTACGTC. Protein product: CASRYGRQGSVEQYV.

This clone was seen a few times. V usage is TRBV5-6 and J usage is TRBJ2-5, with 7 bases identical to TRBD2. The CDR3 length is 15 residues. Germline V gene lookup returns CDR1 SGHDT and CDR2 YYEEEE. Trimming removed 4 bases from V and 4 bases from J; junction bases left unmatched: 10. The CDR3 DNA reads as TGTGCCAGCAGCGCCCTGACTAGCAAAGGAGAGACCCAGTACTTC. Translated: CASSALTSKGETQYF.

The sample holds a few counts of this clone. The J gene is TRBJ2-3, the V gene TRBV9; 13 nucleotides line up with TRBD2. V lost 0 bases to trimming and J lost 3 bases; unmatched junction nucleotides: 7. This CDR3 has 18 amino acids. Germline CDR1 is SGDLS and CDR2 is YYNGEE. DNA for the CDR3: TGTGCCAGCAGCGTAGTTCCGGCGGGACTAGCGGGGACAGATACGCAGTATTTT. It yields the protein CASSVVPAGLAGTDTQYF. Full variable domain (rest looked up from reference TRBV9 and TRBJ2-3): DSGVTQTPKHLITATGQRVTLRCSPRSGDLSVYWYQQSLDQGLQFLIQYYNGEERAKGNILERFSAQQFPDLHSELNLSSLELGDSALYFCASSVVPAGLAGTDTQYFGPGTRLTVL.

V and J are TRBV5-1 and TRBJ2-7; D uncertain. This CDR3 region has 13 residues. The V gene lost 0 bases and the J gene lost 3 bases, with 7 bases spanning the gap. The V gene's germline CDR1 is SGHRS and CDR2 YFSETQ. The CDR3 bases are TGCGCCAGCAGCTTGGACGAGGACTACGAGCAGTACTTC. It translates to CASSLDEDYEQYF.

The J gene is TRBJ2-3, the V gene TRBV5-1; 7 bases match TRBD2. This CDR3 comprises 16 residues. In germline, CDR1 is SGHRS, CDR2 YFSETQ. After removal of 0 bases from V and 3 bases from J, the junction contained 7 bases not matched to a gene. CDR3 nucleotides: TGCGCCAGCAGCTTGGAGAGGGGAGGGCCAACAGATACGCAGTATTTT. As protein: CASSLERGGPTDTQYF. Filled out from reference TRBV5-1 and TRBJ2-3, the complete variable domain reads KAGVTQTPRYLIKTRGQQVTLSCSPISGHRSVSWYQQTPGQGLQFLFEYFSETQRNKGNFPGRFSGRQFSNSRSEMNVSTLELGDSALYLCASSLERGGPTDTQYFGPGTRLTVL.

This clone was counted between two and nine times. The rearrangement joins TRBV11-2 to TRBJ2-1; 7 nucleotides match TRBD1. The ends lost 5 bases at V and 6 bases at J; junction bases unmatched: 7. CDR1 and CDR2 from the germline V gene are SGHAT and FQNNGV. This CDR3 has 14 residues. CDR3 amino acids: CASSQDRSRNEQFF. The CDR3 DNA reads TGTGCCAGCAGCCAGGACAGGTCACGCAATGAGCAGTTCTTC.

The sample holds a few counts of this clone. The V gene is TRBV10-3, the J gene TRBJ2-5, with 11 bases identical to TRBD2. This CDR3 contains 15 residues. Germline CDR1 is ENHRY and CDR2 is SYGVKD. V gave up 6 bases and J gave up 0 bases; unmatched junction bases: 3. DNA of the CDR3: TGTGCCATCAGGAAGGGACTAGCGGACCAAGAGACCCAGTACTTC. Encoded protein: CAIRKGLADQETQYF.

Only a few counts were recorded for this clone. J is TRBJ2-1 and V is TRBV7-9, with a tentative D call TRBD1 (5 bases). The germline V and J ends were trimmed by 6 bases and 1 base, with 10 bases remaining between them. The germline CDR1 and CDR2 sequences are SEHNR and FQNEAQ (reference sequence). The CDR3 totals 14 residues. The CDR3 region has the DNA TGTGCCAGCAGTCCCGACAGTTCCTACAATGAGCAGTTCTTC. Translating it yields CASSPDSSYNEQFF.

This clone was observed a handful of times. The chain joins TRBV2 to TRBJ2-7, with D perhaps TRBD2 (6 bases). Germline loops: CDR1 SNHLY, CDR2 FYNNEI. This CDR3 is built from 13 residues. V was cut by 7 bases and J by 2 bases, with 12 bases left in between. CDR3 loop: CASTLGGAYEQYF. The DNA of the CDR3 is TGTGCCAGCACCCTCGGGGGTGCCTACGAGCAGTACTTC.

CDR3 protein: CATSRNGDRAGYGYTF. The CDR3 coding sequence is TGTGCCACCAGCAGGAACGGGGACAGAGCAGGCTATGGCTACACCTTC. The genes are TRBV15 and TRBJ1-2; TRBD1 agrees at 7 bases. Germline CDR1 is LNHNV and CDR2 is YYDKDF (reference sequence). CDR3 length: 16 amino acids. J lost 4 bases, V lost 3 bases, and 11 bases had no gene match.

The chain links TRBV27 to TRBJ2-7; the D gene is possibly TRBD1 (5 bases). V lost 1 base and J lost 4, with 11 bases in between. Germline values: CDR1 MNHEY, CDR2 SMNVEV (reference sequence). The CDR3 runs to 14 residues. The CDR3 DNA follows: TGTGCCAGCAGTTTATATCCCCGACAGTACGAGCAGTACTTC. It is translated as CASSLYPRQYEQYF.

This clone was seen more than once but under ten times. This chain connects TRBV5-1 to TRBJ1-2; 7 positions match TRBD1. Per the germline V gene, CDR1 is SGHRS and CDR2 is YFSETQ. Germline trimming cut 2 bases from V and 3 bases from J; bases unmatched to any gene: 7. The CDR3 contains 15 residues. CDR3 residues: CASSFGRGRDYGYTF. In DNA, the CDR3 is TGCGCCAGCAGCTTTGGAAGGGGGCGCGACTATGGCTACACCTTC. The full variable domain, with the rest looked up from reference TRBV5-1 and TRBJ1-2, is KAGVTQTPRYLIKTRGQQVTLSCSPISGHRSVSWYQQTPGQGLQFLFEYFSETQRNKGNFPGRFSGRQFSNSRSEMNVSTLELGDSALYLCASSFGRGRDYGYTFGSGTRLTVV.

This sequence joins TRBV11-2 and TRBJ2-2, with 7 bases identical to TRBD1. The CDR3 spans 14 residues. V was pared by 2 bases and J by 7 bases, with 4 bases of the junction left unmatched. Germline lookup yields CDR1 SGHAT and CDR2 FQNNGV. As DNA, the CDR3 is TGTGCCAGCAGCTTATACGCAGGGGGCGGGGAGCTGTTTTTT. Translating gives CASSLYAGGGELFF.

In this sample, this clone turned up a few times. The chain joins TRBV19 to TRBJ2-3; 7 bases map to TRBD1. The length of the CDR3 is 17 residues. V shed 3 bases and J 1 base; nucleotides not matched to a gene: 10. The germline gives CDR1 LNHDA, CDR2 SQIVND (reference sequence). CDR3 protein: CASSIRTGSYGTDTQYF. The CDR3 DNA is TGTGCCAGTAGTATCCGGACAGGCTCTTATGGCACAGATACGCAGTATTTT.

This clone was counted between two and nine times. The same CDR3 also results from other DNA sequences found in this sample. The chain employs TRBV20-1 and TRBJ2-7, with D tentatively TRBD2 (6 bases). CDR3 size: 11 residues. Germline lookup yields CDR1 DFQATT and CDR2 SNEGSKA (reference sequence). Trimming stripped 4 bases from V and 4 bases from J, with 8 bases between. CDR3 in DNA: TGCAGTGCTACTGGGACTTACGAGCAGTACTTC. Translating gives CSATGTYEQYF.

The chain combines TRBV5-4 with TRBJ1-4; D uncertain. CDR3 length: 15 amino acids. Trimming left V 2 bases short and J 0 bases short, with 8 bases between. CDR1 SGHNT and CDR2 YYREEE come from the germline V gene (reference sequence). DNA for the CDR3: TGTGCCAGCAGCTTTTTTACAGCAACTAATGAAAAACTGTTTTTT. This gives the protein CASSFFTATNEKLFF.

The gene calls are TRBV5-1 and TRBJ2-3; D uncertain. V gave up 1 base and J gave up 0 bases, with 9 bases separating them. CDR1 is SGHRS and CDR2 is YFSETQ in the germline V gene. The CDR3 is 15 amino acids. The CDR3 is CASSLYHGSTDTQYF. The CDR3 coding sequence is TGCGCCAGCAGCTTGTACCACGGGAGCACAGATACGCAGTATTTT.

The CDR3 reads CASIPTPGIDTQYF. The CDR3 nucleotides read TGTGCCAGTATTCCCACCCCAGGGATAGATACGCAGTATTTT. The chain combines TRBV19 with TRBJ2-3; D possibly corresponds to TRBD1 (5 bases). V was cut by 7 bases and J by 5 bases, with 16 bases left in between. The germline gives CDR1 LNHDA, CDR2 SQIVND (reference sequence). CDR3 size: 14 residues. The full variable domain, with the rest looked up from reference TRBV19 and TRBJ2-3, is DGGITQSPKYLFRKEGQNVTLSCEQNLNHDAMYWYRQDPGQGLRLIYYSQIVNDFQKGDIAEGYSVSREKKESFPLTVTSAQKNPTAFYLCASIPTPGIDTQYFGPGTRLTVL.

The rearrangement uses TRBV5-1 and TRBJ2-1; 7 bases match TRBD1. CDR1 is SGHRS, CDR2 YFSETQ, per germline. This CDR3 is 12 amino acids long. J was trimmed by 10 bases and V by 0 bases; bases with no gene match: 1. As DNA, the CDR3 is TGCGCCAGCAGCTTGGAGGACAGGGAGCAGTTCTTC. This encodes CASSLEDREQFF.

This clone appeared a few times. This chain joins TRBV5-4 and TRBJ2-5; a weak D match, TRBD2 (5 bases). The CDR3 is 16 amino acids. Germline CDR1 SGHNT, CDR2 YYREEE (reference sequence). V lost 4 bases and J lost 7, with 23 bases in between. CDR3 in amino acids: CASSLRGGGDRGTQYF. CDR3 bases: TGTGCCAGCAGCCTCCGCGGTGGTGGGGATCGGGGGACCCAGTACTTC.

The genes are TRBV7-2 and TRBJ2-5; D remains unclear. V gave up 7 bases and J gave up 5 bases, with 20 bases separating them. CDR3 size: 15 residues. Germline CDR1 is SGHTA and CDR2 is FQGNSA. As DNA, the CDR3 is TGTGCCAGCACCCCTAGAGGCGGATTCCAGGAGACCCAGTACTTC. It codes for CASTPRGGFQETQYF. The full variable domain, in which reference TRBV7-2 and TRBJ2-5 provide the parts outside the CDR3, is GAGVSQSPSNKVTEKGKDVELRCDPISGHTALYWYRQSLGQGLEFLIYFQGNSAPDKSGLPSDRFSAERTGGSVSTLTIQRTQQEDSAVYLCASTPRGGFQETQYFGPGTRLLVL.

This clone was picked up a small number of times. This chain connects TRBV5-1 to TRBJ2-1, with TRBD1 as a possible D gene (5 bases). The CDR3 is made up of 15 amino acids. The V gene's germline CDR1 is SGHRS and CDR2 YFSETQ. V was pared by 7 bases and J by 8 bases, with 22 bases between. DNA of the CDR3: TGCGCCAGCTCCCCCGGCTCCCCCTGGGGCTATGAGCAGTTCTTC. Protein product: CASSPGSPWGYEQFF.

The chain has TRBV30 and TRBJ2-2; 14 bases are a match to TRBD2. The CDR3 spans 17 residues. The V segment lost 3 bases and the J segment 6 bases; nucleotides outside the gene matches: 9. Per the germline V gene, CDR1 is GTSNPN and CDR2 is SVGIG (reference sequence). The CDR3 is CAWSAGGTSGSPGELFF. The CDR3 DNA reads as TGTGCCTGGAGCGCCGGGGGGACTAGCGGGAGCCCCGGGGAGCTGTTTTTT.